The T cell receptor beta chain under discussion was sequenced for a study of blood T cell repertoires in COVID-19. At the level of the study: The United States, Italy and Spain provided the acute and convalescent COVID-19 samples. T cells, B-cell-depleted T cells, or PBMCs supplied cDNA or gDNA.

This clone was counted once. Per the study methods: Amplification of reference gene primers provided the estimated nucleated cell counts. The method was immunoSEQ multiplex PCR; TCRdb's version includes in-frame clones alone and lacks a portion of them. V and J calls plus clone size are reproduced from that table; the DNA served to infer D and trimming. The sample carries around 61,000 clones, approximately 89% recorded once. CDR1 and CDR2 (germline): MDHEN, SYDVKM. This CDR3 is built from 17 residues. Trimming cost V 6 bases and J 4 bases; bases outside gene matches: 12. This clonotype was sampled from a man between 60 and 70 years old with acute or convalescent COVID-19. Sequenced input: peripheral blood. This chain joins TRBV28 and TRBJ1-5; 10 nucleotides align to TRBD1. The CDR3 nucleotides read TGTGCCAGCAGCCCGTGGGACAGGGGCTCCTTAAATCAGCCCCAGCATTTT. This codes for CASSPWDRGSLNQPQHF.